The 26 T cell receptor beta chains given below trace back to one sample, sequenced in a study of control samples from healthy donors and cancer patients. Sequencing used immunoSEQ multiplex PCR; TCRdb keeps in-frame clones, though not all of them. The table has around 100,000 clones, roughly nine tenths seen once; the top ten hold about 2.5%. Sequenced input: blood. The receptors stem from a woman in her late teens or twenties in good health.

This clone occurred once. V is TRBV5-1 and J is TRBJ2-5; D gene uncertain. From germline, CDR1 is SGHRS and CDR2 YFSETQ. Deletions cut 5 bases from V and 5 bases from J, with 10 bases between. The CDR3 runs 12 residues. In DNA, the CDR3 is TGCGCCAGCAGTCTTCCCAGCGAGACCCAGTACTTC. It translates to CASSLPSETQYF.

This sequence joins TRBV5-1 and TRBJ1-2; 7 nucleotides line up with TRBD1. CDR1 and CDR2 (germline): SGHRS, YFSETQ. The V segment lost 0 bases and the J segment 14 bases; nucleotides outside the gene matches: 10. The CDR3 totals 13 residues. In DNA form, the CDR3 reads TGCGCCAGCAGCTTGGAACAGGGGAGGAGCGGAACCTTC. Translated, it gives CASSLEQGRSGTF.

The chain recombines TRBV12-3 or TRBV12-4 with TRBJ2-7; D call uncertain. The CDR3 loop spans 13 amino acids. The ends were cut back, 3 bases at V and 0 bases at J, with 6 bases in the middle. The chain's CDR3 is CASSFSFSYEQYF. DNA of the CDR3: TGTGCCAGCAGTTTTAGTTTCTCCTACGAGCAGTACTTC.

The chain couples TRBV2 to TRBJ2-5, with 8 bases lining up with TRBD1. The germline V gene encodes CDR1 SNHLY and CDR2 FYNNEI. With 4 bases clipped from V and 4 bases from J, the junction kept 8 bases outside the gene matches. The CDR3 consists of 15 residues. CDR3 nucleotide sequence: TGTGCCAGCAGTGGAGTCACAGGGGGGCGAGAGACCCAGTACTTC. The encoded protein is CASSGVTGGRETQYF.

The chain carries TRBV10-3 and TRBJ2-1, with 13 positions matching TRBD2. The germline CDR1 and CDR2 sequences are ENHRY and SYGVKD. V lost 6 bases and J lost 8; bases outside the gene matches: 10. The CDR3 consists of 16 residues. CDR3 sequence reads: CAISMILAGGPYEQFF. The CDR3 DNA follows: TGTGCCATCAGCATGATACTAGCGGGAGGGCCCTATGAGCAGTTCTTC.

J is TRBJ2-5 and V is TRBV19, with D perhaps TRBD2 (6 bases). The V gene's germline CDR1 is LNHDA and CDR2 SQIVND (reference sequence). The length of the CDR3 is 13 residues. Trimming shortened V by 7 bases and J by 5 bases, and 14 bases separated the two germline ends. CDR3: CASTPAGGETQYF. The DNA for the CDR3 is TGTGCCAGTACCCCGGCCGGGGGTGAGACCCAGTACTTC.

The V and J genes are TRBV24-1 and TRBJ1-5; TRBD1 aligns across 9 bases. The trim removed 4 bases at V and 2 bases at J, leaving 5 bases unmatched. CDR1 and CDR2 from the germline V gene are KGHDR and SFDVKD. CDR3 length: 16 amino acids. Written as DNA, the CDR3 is TGTGCCACCAGTGACAGGGACAGGGAAGGCAATCAGCCCCAGCATTTT. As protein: CATSDRDREGNQPQHF.

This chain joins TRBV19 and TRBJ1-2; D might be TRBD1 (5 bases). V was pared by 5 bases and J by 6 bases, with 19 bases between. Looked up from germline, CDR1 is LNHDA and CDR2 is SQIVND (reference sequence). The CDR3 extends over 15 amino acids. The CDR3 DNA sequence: TGTGCCAGTAGTCCGGGGGTAGGCAATGGAGATGGCTACACCTTC. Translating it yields CASSPGVGNGDGYTF.

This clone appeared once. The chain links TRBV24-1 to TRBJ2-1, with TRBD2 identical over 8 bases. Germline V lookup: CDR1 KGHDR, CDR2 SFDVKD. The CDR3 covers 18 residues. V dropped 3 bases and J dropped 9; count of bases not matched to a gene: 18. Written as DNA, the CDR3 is TGTGCCACCAGTGATCCCCTCAGAGTCACCGGGAGCGGGAGTGAGCAGTTCTTC. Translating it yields CATSDPLRVTGSGSEQFF.

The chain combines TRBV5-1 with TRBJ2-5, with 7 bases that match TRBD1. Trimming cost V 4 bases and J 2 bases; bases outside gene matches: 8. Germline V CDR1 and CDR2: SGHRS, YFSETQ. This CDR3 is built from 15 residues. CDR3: CASSGLQGTQETQYF. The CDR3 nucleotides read TGCGCCAGCAGCGGCCTACAGGGGACACAAGAGACCCAGTACTTC.

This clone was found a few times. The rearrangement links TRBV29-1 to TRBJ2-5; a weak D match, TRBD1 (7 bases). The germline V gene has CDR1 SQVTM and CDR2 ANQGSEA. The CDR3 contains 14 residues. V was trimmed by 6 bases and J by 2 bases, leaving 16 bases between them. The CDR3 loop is CSVVRQGGQETQYF. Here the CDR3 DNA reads TGCAGCGTCGTACGACAGGGAGGACAAGAGACCCAGTACTTC.

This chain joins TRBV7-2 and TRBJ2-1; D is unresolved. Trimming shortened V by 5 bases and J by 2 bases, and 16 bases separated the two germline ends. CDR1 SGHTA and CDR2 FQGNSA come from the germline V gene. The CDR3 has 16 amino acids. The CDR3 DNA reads TGTGCCAGCAGCGTAAGTACGGTCCTAGCCTACAATGAGCAGTTCTTC. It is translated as CASSVSTVLAYNEQFF.

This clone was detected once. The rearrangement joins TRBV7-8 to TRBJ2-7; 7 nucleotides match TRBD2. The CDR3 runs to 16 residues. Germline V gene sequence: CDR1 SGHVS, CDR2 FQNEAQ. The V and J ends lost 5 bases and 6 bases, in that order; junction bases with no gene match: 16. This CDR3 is CASSPLGAGVLGEQYF. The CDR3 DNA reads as TGTGCCAGCAGCCCCCTTGGGGCGGGAGTGTTGGGCGAGCAGTACTTC.

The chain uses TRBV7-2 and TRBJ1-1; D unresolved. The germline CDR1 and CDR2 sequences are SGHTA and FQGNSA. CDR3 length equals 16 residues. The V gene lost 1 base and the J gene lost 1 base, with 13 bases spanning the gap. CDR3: CASSLVPGEGNTEAFF. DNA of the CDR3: TGTGCCAGCAGCTTAGTTCCGGGAGAGGGGAACACTGAAGCTTTCTTT.

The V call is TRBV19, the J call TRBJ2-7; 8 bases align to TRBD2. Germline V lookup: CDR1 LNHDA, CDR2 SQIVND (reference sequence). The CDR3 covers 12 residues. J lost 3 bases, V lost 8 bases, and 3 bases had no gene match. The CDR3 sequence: CASRSGSYEQYF. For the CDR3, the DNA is TGTGCCAGTCGGAGCGGGAGCTACGAGCAGTACTTC.

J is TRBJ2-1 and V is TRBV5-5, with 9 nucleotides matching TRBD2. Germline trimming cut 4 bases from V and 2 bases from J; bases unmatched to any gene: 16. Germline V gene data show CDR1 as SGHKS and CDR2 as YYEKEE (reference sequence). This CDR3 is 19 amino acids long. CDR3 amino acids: CASSPGGGRGGGTYNEQFF. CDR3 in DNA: TGTGCCAGCAGCCCCGGGGGCGGGAGGGGCGGGGGGACCTACAATGAGCAGTTCTTC.

CDR3 sequence (DNA): TGTGCCAGCAGTAGCACAGGGGCCTATGGCTACACCTTC. Protein sequence: CASSSTGAYGYTF. The chain is built from TRBV6-5 and TRBJ1-2; TRBD1 agrees at 7 bases. The CDR3 loop spans 13 amino acids. V dropped 5 bases and J dropped 4; count of bases not matched to a gene: 4. Germline CDR1 is MNHEY and CDR2 is SVGAGI.

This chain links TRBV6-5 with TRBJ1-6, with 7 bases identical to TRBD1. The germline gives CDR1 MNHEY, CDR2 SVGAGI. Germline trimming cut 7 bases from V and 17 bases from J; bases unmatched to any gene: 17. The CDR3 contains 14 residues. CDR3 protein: CASTWTGSVNFVHF. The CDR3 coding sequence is TGTGCCAGCACTTGGACAGGCTCCGTAAATTTTGTCCACTTT.

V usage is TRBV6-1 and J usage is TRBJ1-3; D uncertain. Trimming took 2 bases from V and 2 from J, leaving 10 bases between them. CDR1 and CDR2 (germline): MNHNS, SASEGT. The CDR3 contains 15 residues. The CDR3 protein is CASSEWGGPGNTIYF. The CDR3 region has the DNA TGTGCCAGCAGTGAATGGGGAGGCCCTGGAAACACCATATATTTT.

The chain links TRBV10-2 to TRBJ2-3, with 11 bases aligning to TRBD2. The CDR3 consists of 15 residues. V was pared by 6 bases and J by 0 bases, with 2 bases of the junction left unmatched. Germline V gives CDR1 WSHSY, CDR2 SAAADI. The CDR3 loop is CASRGLAASTDTQYF. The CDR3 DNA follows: TGCGCCAGCAGGGGACTAGCGGCGAGCACAGATACGCAGTATTTT.

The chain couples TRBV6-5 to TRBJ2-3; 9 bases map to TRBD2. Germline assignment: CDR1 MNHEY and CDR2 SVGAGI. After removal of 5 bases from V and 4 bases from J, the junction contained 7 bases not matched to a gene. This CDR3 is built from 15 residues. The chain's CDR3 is CASSTAGGPSDTQYF. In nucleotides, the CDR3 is TGTGCCAGCAGTACGGCGGGAGGGCCATCAGATACGCAGTATTTT.

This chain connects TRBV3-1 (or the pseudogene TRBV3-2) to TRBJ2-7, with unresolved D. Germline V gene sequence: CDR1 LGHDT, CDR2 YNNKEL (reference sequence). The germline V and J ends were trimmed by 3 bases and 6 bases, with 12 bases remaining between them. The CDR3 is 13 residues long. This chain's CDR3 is CASSQDRRSEQYF. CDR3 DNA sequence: TGTGCCAGCAGCCAGGATCGCAGGTCCGAGCAGTACTTC.

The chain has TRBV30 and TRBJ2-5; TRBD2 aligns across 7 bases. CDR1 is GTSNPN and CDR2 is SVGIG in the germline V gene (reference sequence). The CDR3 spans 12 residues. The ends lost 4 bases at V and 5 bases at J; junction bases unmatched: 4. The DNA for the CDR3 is TGTGCCTGGACCTTGGGGGGGGAGACCCAGTACTTC. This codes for CAWTLGGETQYF.

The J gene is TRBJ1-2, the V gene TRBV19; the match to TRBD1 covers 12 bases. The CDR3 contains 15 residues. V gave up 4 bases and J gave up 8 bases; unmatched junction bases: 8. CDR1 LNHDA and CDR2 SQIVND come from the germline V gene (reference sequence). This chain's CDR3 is CASSTTGQGARGYTF. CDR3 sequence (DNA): TGTGCCAGTAGTACGACGGGACAGGGGGCGCGGGGCTACACCTTC. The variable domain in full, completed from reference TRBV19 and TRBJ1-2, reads DGGITQSPKYLFRKEGQNVTLSCEQNLNHDAMYWYRQDPGQGLRLIYYSQIVNDFQKGDIAEGYSVSREKKESFPLTVTSAQKNPTAFYLCASSTTGQGARGYTFGSGTRLTVV.

CDR3 residues: CASSQFPQRTLGEKLFF. The CDR3, as DNA: TGCGCCAGCAGCCAATTCCCCCAAAGGACCCTCGGCGAAAAACTGTTTTTT. The genes are TRBV4-3 and TRBJ1-4; D not certain. CDR3 length: 17 residues. Germline CDR1 is LGHNA and CDR2 is YSLEER. Trimming removed 2 bases at V and 8 bases at J, with 21 bases between.

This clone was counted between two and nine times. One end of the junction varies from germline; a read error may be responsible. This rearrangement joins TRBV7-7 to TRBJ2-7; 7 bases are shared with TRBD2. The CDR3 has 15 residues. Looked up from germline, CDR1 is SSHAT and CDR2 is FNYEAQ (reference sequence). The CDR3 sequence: CASSLGAGATYEQYF. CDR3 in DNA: TGTGCTAGCAGCTTAGGGGCGGGAGCAACCTACGAGCAGTACTTC.